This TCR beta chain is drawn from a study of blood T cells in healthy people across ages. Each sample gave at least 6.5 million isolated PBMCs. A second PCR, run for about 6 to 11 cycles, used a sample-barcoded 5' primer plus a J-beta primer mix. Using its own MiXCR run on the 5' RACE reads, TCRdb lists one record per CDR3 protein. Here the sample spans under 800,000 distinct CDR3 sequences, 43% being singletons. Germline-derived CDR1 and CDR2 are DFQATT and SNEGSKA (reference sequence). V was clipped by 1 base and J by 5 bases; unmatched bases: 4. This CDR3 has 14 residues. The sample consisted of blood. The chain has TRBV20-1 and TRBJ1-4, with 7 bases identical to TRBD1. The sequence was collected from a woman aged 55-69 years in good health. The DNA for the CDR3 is TGCAGTGCTAGAGTGGCAGGGGGAAATGAAAAACTGTTTTTT. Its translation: CSARVAGGNEKLFF.